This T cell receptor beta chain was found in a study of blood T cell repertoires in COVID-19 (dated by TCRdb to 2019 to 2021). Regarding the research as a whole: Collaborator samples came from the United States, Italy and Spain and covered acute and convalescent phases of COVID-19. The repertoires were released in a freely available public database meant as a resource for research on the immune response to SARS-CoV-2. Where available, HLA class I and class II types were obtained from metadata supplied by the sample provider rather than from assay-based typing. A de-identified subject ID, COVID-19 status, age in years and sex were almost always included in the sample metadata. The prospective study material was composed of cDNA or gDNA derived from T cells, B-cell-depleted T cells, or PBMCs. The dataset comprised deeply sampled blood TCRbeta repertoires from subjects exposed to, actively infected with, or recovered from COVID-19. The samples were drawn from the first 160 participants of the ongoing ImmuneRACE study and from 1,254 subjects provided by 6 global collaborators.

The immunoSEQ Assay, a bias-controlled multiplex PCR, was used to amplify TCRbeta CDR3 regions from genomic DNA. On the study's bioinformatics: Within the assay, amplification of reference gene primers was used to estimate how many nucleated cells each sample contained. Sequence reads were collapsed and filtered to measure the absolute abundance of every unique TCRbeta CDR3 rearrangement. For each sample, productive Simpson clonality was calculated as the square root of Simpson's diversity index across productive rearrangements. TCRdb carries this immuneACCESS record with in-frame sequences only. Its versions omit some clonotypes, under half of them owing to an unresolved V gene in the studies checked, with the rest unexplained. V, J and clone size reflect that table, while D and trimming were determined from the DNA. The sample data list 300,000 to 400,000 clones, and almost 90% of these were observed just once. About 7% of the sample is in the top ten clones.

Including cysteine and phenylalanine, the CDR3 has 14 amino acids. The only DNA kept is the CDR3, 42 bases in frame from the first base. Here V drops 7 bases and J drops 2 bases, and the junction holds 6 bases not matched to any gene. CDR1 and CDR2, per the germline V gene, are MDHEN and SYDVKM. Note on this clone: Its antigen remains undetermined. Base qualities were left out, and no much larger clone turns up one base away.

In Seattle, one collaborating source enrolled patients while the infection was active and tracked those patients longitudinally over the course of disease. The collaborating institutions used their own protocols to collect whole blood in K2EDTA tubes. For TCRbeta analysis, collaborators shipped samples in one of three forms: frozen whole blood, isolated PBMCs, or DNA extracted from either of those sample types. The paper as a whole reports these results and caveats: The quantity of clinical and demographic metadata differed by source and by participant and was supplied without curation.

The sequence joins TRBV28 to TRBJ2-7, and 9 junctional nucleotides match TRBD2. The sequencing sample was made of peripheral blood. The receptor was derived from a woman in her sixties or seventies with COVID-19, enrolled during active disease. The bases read TGTGCCAGCATCTTCGCGGGGGGGCCCTACGAGCAGTACTTC. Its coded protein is CASIFAGGPYEQYF. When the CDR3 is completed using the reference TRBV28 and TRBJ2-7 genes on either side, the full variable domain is DVKVTQSSRYLVKRTGEKVFLECVQDMDHENMFWYRQDPGLGLRLIYFSYDVKMKEKGDIPEGYSVSREKKERFSLILESASTNQTSMYLCASIFAGGPYEQYFGPGTRLTVT.